These 8 T cell receptor beta chains came from one sample sequenced in a study of blood T cells in healthy people across ages. Through a sample-barcoded 5' primer and a J-beta primer mix, a second PCR was run for roughly 7 to 11 cycles. MiXCR was run by TCRdb on the 5' RACE reads, yielding one entry per CDR3 protein. The table shows 850,000 to 950,000 distinct CDR3 sequences, with around 26% occurring only once. The sample taken for sequencing was blood. These receptors all come from an elderly woman in good health.

The J gene is TRBJ2-1, the V gene TRBV11-2; D gene uncertain. The CDR3 has 15 amino acids. Per germline, CDR1 SGHAT and CDR2 FQNNGV. V lost 1 base to trimming and J lost 13 bases, with 20 bases between them. CDR3 residues: CASSLGTVIQETQFF. The CDR3 nucleotides are TGTGCCAGCAGCTTAGGAACAGTGATTCAAGAGACCCAGTTCTTC.

In regard to this clonotype: A read error is possible here, since a much larger clone lies one base away. The chain joins TRBV6-2 or TRBV6-3 to TRBJ2-1, with 7 bases lining up with TRBD2. The junction had 9 bases not matched to a gene; V was cut back by 8 bases and J by 5 bases. The CDR3 has 14 amino acids. Germline CDR1 reads MNHEY; CDR2 reads SVGEGT. CDR3 protein: CASPPGGTNNEQFF. The CDR3 DNA follows: TGTGCCAGCCCCCCCGGGGGGACTAACAATGAGCAGTTCTTC.

This clonotype has at least ten counts. V is TRBV6-1 and J is TRBJ2-7; D remains ambiguous. There are 14 residues in the CDR3. Trimming stripped 7 bases from V and 4 bases from J, with 17 bases between. Germline V gives CDR1 MNHNS, CDR2 SASEGT. The CDR3 region has the DNA TGTGCCAGCACACCGGACCGTTTCTCTTACGAGCAGTACTTC. Its protein product is CASTPDRFSYEQYF.

V is TRBV6-1 and J is TRBJ1-3; D is ambiguous. The CDR3 has 12 amino acids. V lost 4 bases and J 4 bases, leaving 5 bases between the germline ends. The V gene's germline CDR1 is MNHNS and CDR2 SASEGT. This chain's CDR3 is CASSATGNTIYF. The CDR3, as DNA: TGTGCCAGCAGTGCTACAGGAAACACCATATATTTT.

This clonotype was picked up a small number of times. This rearrangement joins TRBV5-6 to TRBJ2-5; a possible D gene is TRBD2 (5 bases). The V gene's germline CDR1 is SGHDT and CDR2 YYEEEE. V was shortened by 3 bases and J by 1 base, with 10 bases between the two germline ends. The CDR3 has 14 amino acids. The CDR3 nucleotides are TGTGCCAGCAGCTCCACTAGTCCCCAAGAGACCCAGTACTTC. Amino acids: CASSSTSPQETQYF.

Only a few counts were recorded for this clonotype. The chain recombines TRBV11-3 with TRBJ2-1; either TRBD1 or TRBD2 may fit D (6 bases each). Trimming took off 8 bases at V and 2 bases at J, with 16 bases between the two ends. The CDR3 covers 15 residues. Germline CDR1 is SGHNT and CDR2 is YENEEA. CDR3: CASRKGGLAYNEQFF. The CDR3 DNA reads TGTGCCAGCCGCAAAGGGGGGCTAGCCTACAATGAGCAGTTCTTC.

In its sample, this clonotype was seen many times. The rearrangement uses TRBV29-1 and TRBJ2-3, with D possibly matching TRBD2 (6 bases). The germline V and J ends were trimmed by 7 bases and 6 bases, with 20 bases remaining between them. The CDR3 covers 14 residues. Germline V gives CDR1 SQVTM, CDR2 ANQGSEA. The chain's CDR3 is CSAEEASVPDTQYF. The CDR3 DNA is TGCAGCGCCGAGGAGGCTAGCGTTCCGGATACGCAGTATTTT.

This chain links TRBV10-3 with TRBJ2-2, with 9 positions matching TRBD1. Per the germline V gene, CDR1 is ENHRY and CDR2 is SYGVKD. The V gene end was trimmed by 6 bases and the J gene end by 3 bases; junction bases not matched to a gene: 5. The CDR3 extends over 15 amino acids. CDR3 in amino acids: CAISRTGADTGELFF. In DNA, the CDR3 is TGTGCCATCAGCCGGACAGGGGCGGACACCGGGGAGCTGTTTTTT.